The text below deals with one TCR beta chain. This sample is drawn from a study of blood T cell repertoires in COVID-19. Whole-study context: Samples of COVID-19 (acute and convalescent) were obtained from the United States, Italy and Spain. Sources were T cells, B-cell-depleted T cells, or PBMCs; the material itself was cDNA or gDNA.

Germline loops: CDR1 DFQATT, CDR2 SNEGSKA (reference sequence). The V gene end was trimmed by 3 bases and the J gene end by 4 bases; junction bases not matched to a gene: 5. There are 13 residues in the CDR3. In the study's own analysis: Amplified reference gene primers provided the basis for estimating nucleated cell counts. The protocol was immunoSEQ multiplex PCR, while the TCRdb copy is restricted to in-frame clones and leaves out a portion. The V and J calls and the clone size are those of that table, but D and trimming were determined from the DNA. The table lists under 300,000 clones, approximately 82% of them singletons.

Input material: peripheral blood. This clonotype was obtained from a young woman with acute or convalescent COVID-19. The chain is built from TRBV20-1 and TRBJ1-2; 7 bases fit TRBD1. The CDR3 loop is CSASSPGGYGYTF. The CDR3 nucleotides are TGCAGTGCTAGTTCCCCAGGGGGCTATGGCTACACCTTC.